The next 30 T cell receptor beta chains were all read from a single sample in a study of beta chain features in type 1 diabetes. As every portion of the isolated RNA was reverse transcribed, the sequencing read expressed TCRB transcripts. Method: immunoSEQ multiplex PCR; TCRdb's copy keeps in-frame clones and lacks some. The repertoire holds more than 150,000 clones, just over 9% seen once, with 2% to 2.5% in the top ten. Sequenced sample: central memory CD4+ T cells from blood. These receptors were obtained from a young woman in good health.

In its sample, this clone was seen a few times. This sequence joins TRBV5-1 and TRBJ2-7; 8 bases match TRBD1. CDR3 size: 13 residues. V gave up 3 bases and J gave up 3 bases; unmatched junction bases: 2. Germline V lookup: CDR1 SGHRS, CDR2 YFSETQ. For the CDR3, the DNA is TGCGCCAGCAGCTACGGACAGGGCTACGAGCAGTACTTC. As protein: CASSYGQGYEQYF.

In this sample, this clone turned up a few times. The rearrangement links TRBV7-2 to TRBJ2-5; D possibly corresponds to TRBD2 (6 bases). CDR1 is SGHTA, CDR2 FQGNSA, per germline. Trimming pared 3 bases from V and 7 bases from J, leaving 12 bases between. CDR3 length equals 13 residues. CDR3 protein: CASSFEAGGTQYF. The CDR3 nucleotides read TGTGCCAGCAGCTTTGAGGCCGGGGGGACCCAGTACTTC.

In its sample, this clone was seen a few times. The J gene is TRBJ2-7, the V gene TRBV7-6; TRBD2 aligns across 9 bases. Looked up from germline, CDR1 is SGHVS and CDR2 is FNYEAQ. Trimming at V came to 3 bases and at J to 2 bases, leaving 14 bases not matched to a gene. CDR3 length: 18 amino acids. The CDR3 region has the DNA TGTGCCAGCAGCTTGGGGACTAGCTATCAGGATACCACCTACGAGCAGTACTTC. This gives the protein CASSLGTSYQDTTYEQYF.

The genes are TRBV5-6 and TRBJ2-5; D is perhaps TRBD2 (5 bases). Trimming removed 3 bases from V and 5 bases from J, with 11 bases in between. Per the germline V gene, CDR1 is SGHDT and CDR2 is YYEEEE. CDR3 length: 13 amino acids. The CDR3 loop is CASSYGRRETQYF. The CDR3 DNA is TGTGCCAGCAGCTACGGGCGGAGGGAGACCCAGTACTTC.

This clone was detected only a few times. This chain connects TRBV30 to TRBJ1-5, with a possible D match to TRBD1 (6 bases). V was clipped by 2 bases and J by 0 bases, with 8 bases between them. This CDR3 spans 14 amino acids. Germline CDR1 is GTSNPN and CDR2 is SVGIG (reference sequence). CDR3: CAWSRDISNQPQHF. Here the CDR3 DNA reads TGTGCCTGGAGTCGGGACATTAGCAATCAGCCCCAGCATTTT.

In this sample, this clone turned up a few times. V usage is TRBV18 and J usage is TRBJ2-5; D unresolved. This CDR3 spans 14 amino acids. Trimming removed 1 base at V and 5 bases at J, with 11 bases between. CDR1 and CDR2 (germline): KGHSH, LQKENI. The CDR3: CASSPQDFRETQYF. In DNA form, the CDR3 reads TGTGCCAGCTCACCACAAGACTTCCGGGAGACCCAGTACTTC.

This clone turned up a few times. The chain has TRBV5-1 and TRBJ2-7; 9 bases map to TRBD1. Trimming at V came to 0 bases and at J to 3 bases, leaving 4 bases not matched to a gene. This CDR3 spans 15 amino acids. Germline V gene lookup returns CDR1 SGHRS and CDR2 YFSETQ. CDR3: CASSLAPGQGYEQYF. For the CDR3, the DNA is TGCGCCAGCAGCTTGGCCCCGGGACAGGGCTACGAGCAGTACTTC.

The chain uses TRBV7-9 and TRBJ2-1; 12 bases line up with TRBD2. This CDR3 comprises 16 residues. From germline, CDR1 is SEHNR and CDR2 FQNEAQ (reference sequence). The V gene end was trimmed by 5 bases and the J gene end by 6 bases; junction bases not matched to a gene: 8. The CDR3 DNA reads TGTGCCAGCAGCCGCCTCGCTAGCGGGAGGGCCAATGAGCAGTTCTTC. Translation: CASSRLASGRANEQFF.

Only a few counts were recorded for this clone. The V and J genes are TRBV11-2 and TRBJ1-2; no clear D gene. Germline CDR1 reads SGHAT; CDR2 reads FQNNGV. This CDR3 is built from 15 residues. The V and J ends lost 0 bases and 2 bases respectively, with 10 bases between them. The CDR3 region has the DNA TGTGCCAGCAGCTTAGATGGAGGTAGCAACTATGGCTACACCTTC. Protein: CASSLDGGSNYGYTF.

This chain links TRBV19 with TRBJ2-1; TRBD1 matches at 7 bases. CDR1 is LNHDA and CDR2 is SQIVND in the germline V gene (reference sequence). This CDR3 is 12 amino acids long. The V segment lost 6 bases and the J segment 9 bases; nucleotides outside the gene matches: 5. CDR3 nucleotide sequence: TGTGCCAGTAGCCTGGACAGGTCTGAGCAGTTCTTC. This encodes CASSLDRSEQFF.

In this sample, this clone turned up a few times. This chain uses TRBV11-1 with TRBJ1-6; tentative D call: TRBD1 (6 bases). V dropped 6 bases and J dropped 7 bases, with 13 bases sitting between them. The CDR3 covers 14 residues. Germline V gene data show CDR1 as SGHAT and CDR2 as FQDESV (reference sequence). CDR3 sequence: CASRSRGRNSPLHF. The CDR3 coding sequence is TGTGCCAGCAGATCCAGGGGACGGAATTCACCCCTCCACTTT.

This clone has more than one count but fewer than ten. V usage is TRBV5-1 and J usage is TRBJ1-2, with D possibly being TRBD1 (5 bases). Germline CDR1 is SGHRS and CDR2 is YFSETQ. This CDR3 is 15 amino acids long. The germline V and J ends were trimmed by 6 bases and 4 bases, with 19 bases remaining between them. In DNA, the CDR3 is TGCGCCAGCAACCTAGGGGCCCCTTCGGTCTATGGCTACACCTTC. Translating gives CASNLGAPSVYGYTF.

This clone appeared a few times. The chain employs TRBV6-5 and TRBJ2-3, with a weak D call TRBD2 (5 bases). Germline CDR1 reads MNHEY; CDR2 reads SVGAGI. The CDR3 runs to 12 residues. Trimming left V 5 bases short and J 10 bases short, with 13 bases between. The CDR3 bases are TGTGCCAGCAGTGCCAGCGGTATGGCGCAGTATTTT. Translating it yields CASSASGMAQYF.

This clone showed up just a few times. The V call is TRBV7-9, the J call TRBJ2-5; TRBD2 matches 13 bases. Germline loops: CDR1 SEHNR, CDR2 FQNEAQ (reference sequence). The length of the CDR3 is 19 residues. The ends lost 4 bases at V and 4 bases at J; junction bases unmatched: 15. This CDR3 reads CASSSIRSWTSGRRETQYF. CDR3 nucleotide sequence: TGTGCCAGCAGCTCAATACGATCATGGACTAGCGGGAGAAGAGAGACCCAGTACTTC. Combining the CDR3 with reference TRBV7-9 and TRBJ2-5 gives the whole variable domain DTGVSQNPRHKITKRGQNVTFRCDPISEHNRLYWYRQTLGQGPEFLTYFQNEAQLEKSRLLSDRFSAERPKGSFSTLEIQRTEQGDSAMYLCASSSIRSWTSGRRETQYFGPGTRLLVL.

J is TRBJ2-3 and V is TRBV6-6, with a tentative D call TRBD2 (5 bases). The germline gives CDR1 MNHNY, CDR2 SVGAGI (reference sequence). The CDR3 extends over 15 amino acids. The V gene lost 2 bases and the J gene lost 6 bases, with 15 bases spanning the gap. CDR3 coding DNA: TGTGCCAGCAGTTACAGCGAGGGATCGGGGGATACGCAGTATTTT. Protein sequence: CASSYSEGSGDTQYF.

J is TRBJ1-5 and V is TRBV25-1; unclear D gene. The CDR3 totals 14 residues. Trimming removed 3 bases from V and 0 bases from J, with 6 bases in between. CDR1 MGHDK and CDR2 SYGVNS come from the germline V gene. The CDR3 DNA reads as TGTGCCAGCAGTGAGTTCGGTAGCAATCAGCCCCAGCATTTT. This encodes CASSEFGSNQPQHF.

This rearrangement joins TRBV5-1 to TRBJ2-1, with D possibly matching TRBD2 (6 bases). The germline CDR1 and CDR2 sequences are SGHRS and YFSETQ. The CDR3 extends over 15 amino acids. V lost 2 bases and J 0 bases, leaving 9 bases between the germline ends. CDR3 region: CASSLAGLSYNEQFF. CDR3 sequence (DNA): TGCGCCAGCAGCTTAGCGGGCCTCTCCTACAATGAGCAGTTCTTC.

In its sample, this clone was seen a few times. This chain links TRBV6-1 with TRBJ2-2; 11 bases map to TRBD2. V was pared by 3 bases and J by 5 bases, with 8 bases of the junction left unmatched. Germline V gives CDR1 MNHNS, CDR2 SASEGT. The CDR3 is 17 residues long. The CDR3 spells CASSDFLASGGTGELFF. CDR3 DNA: TGTGCCAGCAGTGACTTCCTCGCTAGCGGGGGGACCGGGGAGCTGTTTTTT.

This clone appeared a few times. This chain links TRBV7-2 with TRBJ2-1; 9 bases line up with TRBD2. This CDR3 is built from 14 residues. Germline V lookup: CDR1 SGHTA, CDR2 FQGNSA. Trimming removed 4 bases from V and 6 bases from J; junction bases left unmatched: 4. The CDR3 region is CASSSRAGGNEQFF. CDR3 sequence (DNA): TGTGCCAGCAGCTCCCGAGCGGGGGGCAATGAGCAGTTCTTC.

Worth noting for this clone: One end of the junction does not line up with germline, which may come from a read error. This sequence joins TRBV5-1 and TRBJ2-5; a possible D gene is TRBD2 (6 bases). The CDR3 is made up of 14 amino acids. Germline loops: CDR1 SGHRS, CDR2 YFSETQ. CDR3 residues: CASGFGGDQETQYF. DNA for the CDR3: TGCGCCAGCGGCTTTGGCGGGGATCAAGAGACCCAGTACTTC.

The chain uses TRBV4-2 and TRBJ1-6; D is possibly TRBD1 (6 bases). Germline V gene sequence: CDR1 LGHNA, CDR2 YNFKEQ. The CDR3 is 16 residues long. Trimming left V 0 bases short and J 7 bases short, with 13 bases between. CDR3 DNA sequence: TGTGCCAGCAGCCAAGAGTACGCCAGGGGAAATTCACCCCTCCACTTT. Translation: CASSQEYARGNSPLHF.

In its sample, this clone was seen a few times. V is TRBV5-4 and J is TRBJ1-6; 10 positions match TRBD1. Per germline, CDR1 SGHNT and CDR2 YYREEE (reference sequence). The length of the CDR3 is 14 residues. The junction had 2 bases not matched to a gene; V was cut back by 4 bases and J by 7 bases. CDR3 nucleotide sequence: TGTGCCAGCAGCCTGGGACAGGGGAATTCACCCCTCCACTTT. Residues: CASSLGQGNSPLHF.

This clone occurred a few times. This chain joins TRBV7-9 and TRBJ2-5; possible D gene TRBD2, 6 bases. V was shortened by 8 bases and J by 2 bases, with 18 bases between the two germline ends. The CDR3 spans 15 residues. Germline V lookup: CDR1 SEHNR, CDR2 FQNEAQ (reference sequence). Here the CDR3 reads CASGKWGERQETQYF. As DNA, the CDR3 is TGTGCCAGCGGAAAATGGGGGGAGAGACAAGAGACCCAGTACTTC.

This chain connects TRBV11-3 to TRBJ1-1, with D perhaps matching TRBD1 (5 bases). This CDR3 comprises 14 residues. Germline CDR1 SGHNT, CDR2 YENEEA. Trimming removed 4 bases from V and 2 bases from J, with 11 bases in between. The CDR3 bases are TGTGCCAGCAGCTCCCAGGGCTTAAACACTGAAGCTTTCTTT. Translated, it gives CASSSQGLNTEAFF. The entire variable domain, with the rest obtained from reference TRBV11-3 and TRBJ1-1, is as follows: EAGVVQSPRYKIIEKKQPVAFWCNPISGHNTLYWYLQNLGQGPELLIRYENEEAVDDSQLPKDRFSAERLKGVDSTLKIQPAELGDSAVYLCASSSQGLNTEAFFGQGTRLTVV.

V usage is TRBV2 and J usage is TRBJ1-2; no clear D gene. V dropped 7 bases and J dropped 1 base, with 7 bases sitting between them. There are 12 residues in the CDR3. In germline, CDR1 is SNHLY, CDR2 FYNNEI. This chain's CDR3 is CASKGLNYGYTF. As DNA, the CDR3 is TGTGCCAGCAAAGGACTTAACTATGGCTACACCTTC.

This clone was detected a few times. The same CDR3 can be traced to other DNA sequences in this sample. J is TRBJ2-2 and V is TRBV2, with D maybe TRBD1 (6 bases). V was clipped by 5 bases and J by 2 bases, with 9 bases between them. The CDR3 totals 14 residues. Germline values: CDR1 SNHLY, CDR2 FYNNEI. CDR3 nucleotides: TGTGCCAGCAGTCGGACAGAAAACACCGGGGAGCTGTTTTTT. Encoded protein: CASSRTENTGELFF.

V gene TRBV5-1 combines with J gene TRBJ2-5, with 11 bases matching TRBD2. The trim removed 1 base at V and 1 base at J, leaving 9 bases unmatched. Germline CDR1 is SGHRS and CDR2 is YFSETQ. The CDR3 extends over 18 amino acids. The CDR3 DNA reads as TGCGCCAGCAGCTTGATGCGCGGTGGACTAGCGGGCCAAGAGACCCAGTACTTC. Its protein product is CASSLMRGGLAGQETQYF.

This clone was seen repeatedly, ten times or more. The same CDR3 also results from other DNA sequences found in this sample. CDR3 protein: CASSYGTSGTGELFF. In DNA form, the CDR3 reads TGTGCCAGCAGCTACGGGACTAGCGGCACCGGGGAGCTGTTTTTT. The rearrangement joins TRBV11-1 to TRBJ2-2; TRBD2 matches at 11 bases. V lost 4 bases and J lost 4; bases outside the gene matches: 2. The CDR3 runs 15 residues. Germline lookup yields CDR1 SGHAT and CDR2 FQDESV (reference sequence). The full variable domain, with the rest looked up from reference TRBV11-1 and TRBJ2-2, is EAEVAQSPRYKITEKSQAVAFWCDPISGHATLYWYRQILGQGPELLVQFQDESVVDDSQLPKDRFSAERLKGVDSTLKIQPAELGDSAMYLCASSYGTSGTGELFFGEGSRLTVL.

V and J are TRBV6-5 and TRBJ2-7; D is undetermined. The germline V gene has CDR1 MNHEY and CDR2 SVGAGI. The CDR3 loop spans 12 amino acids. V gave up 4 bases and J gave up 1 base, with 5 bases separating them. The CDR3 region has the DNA TGTGCCAGCAGTTCCACATCCTACGAGCAGTACTTC. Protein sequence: CASSSTSYEQYF.

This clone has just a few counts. DNA of the CDR3: TGCAGCGTTCTTCTCACCACAGGGCGGACTAACTATGGCTACACCTTC. Its protein is CSVLLTTGRTNYGYTF. The chain recombines TRBV29-1 with TRBJ1-2, with a possible D match to TRBD1 (6 bases). Germline-derived CDR1 and CDR2 are SQVTM and ANQGSEA. V lost 5 bases and J 0 bases, leaving 19 bases between the germline ends. CDR3 size: 16 residues.